The sequence of this TCR beta chain was determined in a study of human CD8 memory T cell subsets. Preparation of the TCR beta libraries relied on UMI-labeled 5' RACE. TCRdb derives one entry per CDR3 protein from the 5' RACE reads, leaving out DNA. Its table lists under 7,000 distinct CDR3 sequences. This CDR3 comprises 13 residues. Germline V gene sequence: CDR1 MDHEN, CDR2 SYDVKM. The TPEX subset meant dysfunctional early memory CD8+ cells, CCR7+ PD-1+ TIGIT+. The receptor's source is a human donor in good health. This sequence joins TRBV28 and TRBJ2-7; the D call from TCRdb, TRBD1, cannot be confirmed without DNA. Sample: CD8+ T cells from PBMCs. The CDR3 here is CASSPPGSYEQYF.